This T cell receptor (beta chain) was sequenced for a study of CD8 T cells in Susac syndrome. Reverse transcription of 0.5 to 1 ug RNA was performed with random hexamers. Amplification of TCR beta CDR3 spanned 54 Vbeta and 13 Jbeta via immunoSEQ multiplex PCR. TCRdb independently ran MiXCR on the immunoSEQ multiplex PCR reads; one entry per CDR3 protein. The data hold 200,000 to 300,000 distinct CDR3 sequences, with roughly 93% observed a single time. Overall study results and limits: Only a relatively small number of individuals were included in the TCR sequencing and HLA analysis.

This CDR3 has 14 residues. Germline V CDR1 and CDR2: SNHLY, FYNNEI. The multiple sclerosis controls were treatment-naive patients, and their relapsing-remitting disease was stable or active. In the case of this clonotype: Its target is not known. Sequence at one end of the junction differs from germline and may be a read error.

The sample comprised CD4+ T cells from PBMCs. The genes are TRBV2 and TRBJ2-2, with D possibly matching TRBD2 (5 bases). The source of this sequence is a human donor with multiple sclerosis. The CDR3 nucleotides are TGTGCCAGCAGTGAACACGTTGTTGCCGGGGAGCTTTTTTTT. It codes for CASSEHVVAGELFF.